These 13 T cell receptor beta chains share one sample of origin, sequenced in a study of blood T cell repertoires in COVID-19. TCRdb's copy holds only in-frame clones and misses some; the assay was immunoSEQ multiplex PCR. The data hold about 250,000 clones, with 84% observed a single time. Sequencing used peripheral blood. Every receptor here comes from a woman in her 40s who had recovered from COVID-19.

The genes are TRBV16 and TRBJ1-1; the D is unclear. The ends were cut back, 2 bases at V and 5 bases at J, with 9 bases in the middle. Germline assignment: CDR1 KGHSY and CDR2 FQNENV. CDR3 length equals 13 residues. CDR3 DNA: TGTGCCAGCAGCCAAAGCCGGGAGACTGAAGCTTTCTTT. As protein: CASSQSRETEAFF.

J is TRBJ1-1 and V is TRBV6-5; 8 bases line up with TRBD1. The CDR3 runs to 14 residues. The germline CDR1 and CDR2 sequences are MNHEY and SVGAGI. Germline trimming cut 2 bases from V and 4 bases from J; bases unmatched to any gene: 3. DNA of the CDR3: TGTGCCAGCAGTTACCGTGACAGGGGCACTGAAGCTTTCTTT. Translating gives CASSYRDRGTEAFF.

This clone came up once. V and J are TRBV12-3 or TRBV12-4 and TRBJ1-1; D perhaps matches TRBD1 (5 bases). Trimming shortened V by 7 bases and J by 4 bases, and 13 bases separated the two germline ends. This CDR3 contains 13 residues. The CDR3 DNA sequence: TGTGCCAGCAAAGTGGGGGGATCCACTGAAGCTTTCTTT. Translation: CASKVGGSTEAFF.

The chain has TRBV6-5 and TRBJ1-1, with a weak D call TRBD1 (5 bases). This CDR3 is built from 14 residues. V was trimmed by 6 bases and J by 12 bases, leaving 23 bases between them. Germline CDR1 reads MNHEY; CDR2 reads SVGAGI. The CDR3 is CASSPPNRHGWTFF. Here the CDR3 DNA reads TGTGCCAGCAGCCCACCCAACAGGCACGGTTGGACTTTCTTT.

The chain uses TRBV30 and TRBJ1-6, with D perhaps matching TRBD1 (5 bases). V shed 0 bases and J shed 9 bases, with 15 bases lying between them. The CDR3 spans 15 residues. Germline V gene lookup returns CDR1 GTSNPN and CDR2 SVGIG (reference sequence). The CDR3 loop is CAWSVQAGGVSPLHF. For the CDR3, the DNA is TGTGCCTGGAGTGTACAGGCAGGCGGAGTTTCACCCCTCCACTTT.

The chain couples TRBV11-2 to TRBJ1-1; 8 nucleotides line up with TRBD1. J lost 4 bases, V lost 5 bases, and 6 bases had no gene match. The CDR3 runs to 14 residues. CDR1 SGHAT and CDR2 FQNNGV come from the germline V gene. In DNA, the CDR3 is TGTGCCAGCAGCCGAAGACAGGGGAGCACTGAAGCTTTCTTT. The encoded protein is CASSRRQGSTEAFF.

V usage is TRBV7-6 and J usage is TRBJ2-7, with a possible D match to TRBD2 (5 bases). The CDR3 runs 15 residues. The germline V and J ends were trimmed by 4 bases and 2 bases, with 15 bases remaining between them. Germline assignment: CDR1 SGHVS and CDR2 FNYEAQ. This CDR3 is CASSSQSGSPYEQYF. CDR3 nucleotides: TGTGCCAGCAGCTCACAGTCGGGGTCCCCCTACGAGCAGTACTTC.

The chain carries TRBV7-9 and TRBJ2-1; possible D gene TRBD2, 5 bases. The CDR3 has 15 amino acids. Between the trimmed V and J ends, which lost 1 base and 10 bases, there was a span of 17 bases. CDR1 is SEHNR, CDR2 FQNEAQ, per germline (reference sequence). This CDR3 reads CASSLVLARTPEQFF. In DNA, the CDR3 is TGTGCCAGCAGCTTAGTACTTGCGAGGACTCCGGAGCAGTTCTTC.

This clone occurred once. V and J are TRBV5-1 and TRBJ1-2; D perhaps matches TRBD1 (5 bases). The V gene lost 3 bases and the J gene lost 6 bases, with 24 bases spanning the gap. Germline lookup yields CDR1 SGHRS and CDR2 YFSETQ. The CDR3 totals 17 residues. The CDR3 nucleotides are TGCGCCAGCAGCTCGGGGCGGGGACCCTCCTTGGTTGATGGCTACACCTTC. Protein product: CASSSGRGPSLVDGYTF.

In its sample, this clone was seen once. The chain couples TRBV28 to TRBJ1-5, with TRBD1 identical over 11 bases. Germline CDR1 MDHEN, CDR2 SYDVKM. The CDR3 runs to 16 residues. V was clipped by 4 bases and J by 4 bases; unmatched bases: 6. The CDR3 DNA reads TGTGCCAGCAGTTACGCGGGACAGGGGGTGAATCAGCCCCAGCATTTT. This sequence encodes CASSYAGQGVNQPQHF.

This clone has just one count. The chain combines TRBV6-1 with TRBJ2-6; no firm D call. Trimming shortened V by 2 bases and J by 0 bases, and 17 bases separated the two germline ends. The length of the CDR3 is 19 residues. The germline V gene encodes CDR1 MNHNS and CDR2 SASEGT. CDR3 region: CASSEKTPFALSGANVLTF. CDR3 bases: TGTGCCAGCAGTGAAAAGACACCGTTTGCTCTCTCTGGGGCCAACGTCCTGACTTTC.

This chain connects TRBV5-6 to TRBJ2-1, with TRBD1 identical over 7 bases. Losses at the gene ends were 4 bases for V and 2 bases for J; bases not matched to a gene: 6. The germline V gene encodes CDR1 SGHDT and CDR2 YYEEEE. The CDR3 has 15 amino acids. The CDR3 reads CASSPGRGPYNEQFF. CDR3 nucleotide sequence: TGTGCCAGCAGCCCCGGAAGGGGGCCCTACAATGAGCAGTTCTTC.

V usage is TRBV9 and J usage is TRBJ1-2; 7 bases are shared with TRBD1. V lost 0 bases and J lost 5; bases outside the gene matches: 7. The germline V gene encodes CDR1 SGDLS and CDR2 YYNGEE. This CDR3 region has 15 residues. DNA of the CDR3: TGTGCCAGCAGCGTAGGGGAACAGGGGAAGTATGGCTACACCTTC. Translated: CASSVGEQGKYGYTF.